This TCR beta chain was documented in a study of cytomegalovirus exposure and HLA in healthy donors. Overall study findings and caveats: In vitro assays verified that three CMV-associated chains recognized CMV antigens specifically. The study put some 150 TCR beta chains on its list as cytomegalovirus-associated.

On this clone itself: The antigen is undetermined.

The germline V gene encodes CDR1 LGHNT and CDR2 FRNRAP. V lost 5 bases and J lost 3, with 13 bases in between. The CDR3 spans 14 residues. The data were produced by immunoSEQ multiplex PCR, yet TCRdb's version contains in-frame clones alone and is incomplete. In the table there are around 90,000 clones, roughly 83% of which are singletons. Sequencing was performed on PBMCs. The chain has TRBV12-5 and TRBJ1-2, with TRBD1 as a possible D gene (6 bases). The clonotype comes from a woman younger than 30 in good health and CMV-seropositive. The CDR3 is CASGPDRPHYGYTF. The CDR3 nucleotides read TGTGCTAGTGGTCCTGACAGGCCACACTATGGCTACACCTTC.